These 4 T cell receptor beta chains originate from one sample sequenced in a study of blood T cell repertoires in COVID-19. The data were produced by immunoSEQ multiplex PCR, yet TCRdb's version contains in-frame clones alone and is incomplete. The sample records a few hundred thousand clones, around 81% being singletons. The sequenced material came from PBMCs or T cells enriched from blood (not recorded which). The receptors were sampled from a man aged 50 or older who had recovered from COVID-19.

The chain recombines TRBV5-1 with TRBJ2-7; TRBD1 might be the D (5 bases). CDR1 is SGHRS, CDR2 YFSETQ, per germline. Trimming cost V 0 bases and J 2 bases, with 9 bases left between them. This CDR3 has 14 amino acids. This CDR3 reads CASSLDRSTYEQYF. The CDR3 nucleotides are TGCGCCAGCAGCTTGGACAGGAGTACCTACGAGCAGTACTTC.

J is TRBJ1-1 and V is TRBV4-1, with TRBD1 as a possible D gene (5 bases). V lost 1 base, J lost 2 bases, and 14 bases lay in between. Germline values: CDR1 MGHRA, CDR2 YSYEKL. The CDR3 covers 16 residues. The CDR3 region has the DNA TGCGCCAGCAGCCAAGGAGGTACAGGCGGAAACACTGAAGCTTTCTTT. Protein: CASSQGGTGGNTEAFF.

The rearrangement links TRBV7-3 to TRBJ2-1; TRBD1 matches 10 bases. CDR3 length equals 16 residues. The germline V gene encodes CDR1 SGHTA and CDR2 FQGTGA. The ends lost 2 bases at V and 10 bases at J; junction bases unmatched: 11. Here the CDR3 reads CASSLFSGQGSGEQFF. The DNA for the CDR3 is TGTGCCAGCAGCTTATTTTCGGGACAGGGGTCGGGGGAGCAGTTCTTC.

In DNA form, the CDR3 reads TGTGCCAGCAGTTCCGTGGACTCCCTCCTGGAAGCTTTCTTT. This translates into CASSSVDSLLEAFF. The rearrangement links TRBV9 to TRBJ1-1; D is unclear. Trimming shortened V by 5 bases and J by 8 bases, and 19 bases separated the two germline ends. Germline CDR1 and CDR2: SGDLS and YYNGEE. The CDR3 sequence is 14 residues long.